This TCR beta chain appears in the sequencing data of a study of shared clonotypes between healthy human individuals. This table comes from immunoSEQ multiplex PCR, and its TCRdb copy is limited to in-frame clones, with some not included. Of nearly 500,000 clones listed, approximately 80% are singletons. The sample comprised PBMCs. The receptor comes from a woman in her thirties or forties in good health. Some clones in this sample may be carry-over from other donors' samples.

CDR3 residues: CASSLTRDTSTDTQYF. The CDR3 DNA sequence: TGTGCCAGCAGCCTCACCAGGGACACTAGCACAGATACGCAGTATTTT. This chain links TRBV5-8 with TRBJ2-3; the D gene is possibly TRBD1 (6 bases). V was trimmed by 4 bases and J by 0 bases, leaving 15 bases between them. CDR1 is SGHTS and CDR2 is YDEGEE in the germline V gene. This CDR3 is built from 16 residues.